The 10 T cell receptor beta chains below come from one sample, sequenced in a study of human T cells and chemical hapten exposure. Time point indicated: patch test 1, 2 weeks after DPC sensitization. Treatment of the sample: therapeutic diphenylcyclopropenone sensitization with weekly scalp DPC. TCRdb itself ran the RACE reads through MiXCR, one entry per CDR3 protein. Here the sample spans a few hundred thousand distinct CDR3 sequences, roughly 4.8% being singletons. Sequenced material: whole blood, taken in connection with sensitization to the hapten diphenylcyclopropenone (DPC). The receptors were sampled from a woman in her fifties or sixties with alopecia areata. Some clones in this sample may be carry-over from other donors' samples.

The chain links TRBV20-1 to TRBJ2-3, with TRBD1 identical over 8 bases. Looked up from germline, CDR1 is DFQATT and CDR2 is SNEGSKA (reference sequence). Losses at the gene ends were 3 bases for V and 7 bases for J; bases not matched to a gene: 6. The CDR3 contains 13 residues. CDR3 sequence (DNA): TGCAGTGCTAGCCGGACAGGGACCAATACGCAGTATTTT. Translated, it gives CSASRTGTNTQYF.

This clonotype was counted many times. The CDR3 DNA follows: TGTGCCACCAGCAGAGAAAGTTCCGGGACTACTCGGTCGGAGACCCAGTACTTC. The encoded protein is CATSRESSGTTRSETQYF. The chain employs TRBV15 and TRBJ2-5; 7 bases align to TRBD2. The V and J ends lost 0 bases and 5 bases, in that order; junction bases with no gene match: 15. CDR3 length: 18 amino acids. Germline CDR1 and CDR2: LNHNV and YYDKDF (reference sequence).

This clonotype was seen repeatedly, ten times or more. The gene calls are TRBV27 and TRBJ2-3, with D unclear. Germline V gene lookup returns CDR1 MNHEY and CDR2 SMNVEV (reference sequence). The CDR3 is 14 residues long. V lost 3 bases and J 4 bases, leaving 11 bases between the germline ends. The CDR3 spells CASSLVGFPDTQYF. The CDR3 DNA is TGTGCCAGCAGTTTGGTAGGGTTCCCAGATACGCAGTATTTT.

This clonotype was seen only a few times. The chain employs TRBV12-3 or TRBV12-4 and TRBJ1-1; 10 nucleotides align to TRBD1. The trim removed 6 bases at V and 4 bases at J, leaving 8 bases unmatched. The CDR3 runs 15 residues. DNA for the CDR3: TGTGCCAGCAGGGACCCTGGGACAGGGGCCACTGAAGCTTTCTTT. Translated: CASRDPGTGATEAFF.

This clonotype came up many times. The rearrangement links TRBV5-1 to TRBJ2-3; TRBD1 aligns across 7 bases. The CDR3 runs 15 residues. The germline gives CDR1 SGHRS, CDR2 YFSETQ. J was trimmed by 3 bases and V by 5 bases; bases with no gene match: 9. Written as DNA, the CDR3 is TGCGCCAGCAGGCTGACAGGGACCCTTACAGATACGCAGTATTTT. Its protein product is CASRLTGTLTDTQYF.

The genes are TRBV29-1 and TRBJ2-2; 10 nucleotides agree with TRBD2. CDR1 SQVTM and CDR2 ANQGSEA come from the germline V gene. This CDR3 is 14 amino acids long. The junction had 5 bases not matched to a gene; V was cut back by 4 bases and J by 6 bases. The CDR3 nucleotides are TGCAGCGTTGCAGCGGGGGGGCTCTCCGGGGAGCTGTTTTTT. The encoded protein is CSVAAGGLSGELFF.

This clonotype was detected ten times or more. The V gene is TRBV6-5, the J gene TRBJ1-2; TRBD1 matches at 7 bases. CDR3 length: 12 amino acids. V gave up 5 bases and J gave up 11 bases; unmatched junction bases: 8. Germline loops: CDR1 MNHEY, CDR2 SVGAGI. The CDR3 region is CASSITGEGYTF. The CDR3 DNA reads as TGTGCCAGCAGTATTACAGGGGAAGGATACACCTTC.

There are many counts of this clonotype. The V gene is TRBV21-1, the J gene TRBJ2-7; the table calls TRBD2, which could not be checked here. TRBV21-1 is termed a pseudogene. This CDR3 region has 15 residues. This CDR3 reads CASSKASGRVREQYF. The CDR3, as DNA: TGTGCCAGCAGCAAAGCGTCCGGGAGGGTTCGAGAGCAGTACTTC.

The sample holds many counts of this clonotype. The V and J genes are TRBV6-6 and TRBJ1-5; D perhaps matches TRBD1 (5 bases). The CDR3 spans 14 residues. Trimming took off 5 bases at V and 4 bases at J, with 12 bases between the two ends. CDR1 is MNHNY and CDR2 is SVGAGI in the germline V gene (reference sequence). This CDR3 is CASSQGRWNQPQHF. CDR3 DNA sequence: TGTGCCAGCAGTCAGGGCCGCTGGAATCAGCCCCAGCATTTT.

This clonotype has ten or more counts. This sequence joins TRBV20-1 and TRBJ1-5; D possibly corresponds to TRBD1 (6 bases). The CDR3 runs 12 residues. Germline V gene data show CDR1 as DFQATT and CDR2 as SNEGSKA (reference sequence). V lost 5 bases, J lost 4 bases, and 9 bases lay in between. The CDR3 is CSAGDRNQPQHF. The CDR3 nucleotides are TGCAGTGCTGGTGACAGGAATCAGCCCCAGCATTTT.